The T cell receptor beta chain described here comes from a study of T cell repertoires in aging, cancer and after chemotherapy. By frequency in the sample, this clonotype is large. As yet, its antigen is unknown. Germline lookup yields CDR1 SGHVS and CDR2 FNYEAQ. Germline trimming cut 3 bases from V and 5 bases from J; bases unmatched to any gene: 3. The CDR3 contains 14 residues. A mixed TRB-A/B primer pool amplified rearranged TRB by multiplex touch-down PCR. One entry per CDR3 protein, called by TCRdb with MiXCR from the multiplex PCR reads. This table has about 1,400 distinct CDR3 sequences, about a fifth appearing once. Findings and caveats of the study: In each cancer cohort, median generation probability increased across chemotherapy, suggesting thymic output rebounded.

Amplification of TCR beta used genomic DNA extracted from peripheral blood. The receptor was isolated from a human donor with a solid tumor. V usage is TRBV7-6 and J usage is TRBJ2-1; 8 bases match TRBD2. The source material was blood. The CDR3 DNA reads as TGTGCCAGCAGCTTCAGCGGGAGAAACAATGAGCAGTTCTTC. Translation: CASSFSGRNNEQFF. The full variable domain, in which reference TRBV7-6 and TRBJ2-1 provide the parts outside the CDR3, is GAGVSQSPRYKVTKRGQDVALRCDPISGHVSLYWYRQALGQGPEFLTYFNYEAQQDKSGLPNDRFSAERPEGSISTLTIQRTEQRDSAMYRCASSFSGRNNEQFFGPGTRLTVL.